This TCR beta chain was observed in a study of blood T cell repertoires in COVID-19. Study summary: COVID-19 samples, acute and convalescent, were from the United States, Italy and Spain. Sample material is recorded as cDNA or gDNA derived from T cells, B-cell-depleted T cells, or PBMCs.

Repertoires were generated with immunoSEQ multiplex PCR, while TCRdb's copy carries only in-frame clones and drops some. This repertoire shows 250,000 or so clones, approximately 83% found once; its top ten account for roughly 9.8%. CDR3 length equals 15 residues. Trimming pared 0 bases from V and 6 bases from J, leaving 12 bases between. The germline CDR1 and CDR2 sequences are SGHRS and YFSETQ. The origin of this receptor is a man at least 80 years old with acute or convalescent COVID-19. The sequencing sample was made of peripheral blood. This rearrangement joins TRBV5-1 to TRBJ1-4; D is possibly TRBD1 (5 bases). CDR3 coding DNA: TGCGCCAGCAGCTTGGGTGGCAGGGAGGATGAAAAACTGTTTTTT. As protein: CASSLGGREDEKLFF.